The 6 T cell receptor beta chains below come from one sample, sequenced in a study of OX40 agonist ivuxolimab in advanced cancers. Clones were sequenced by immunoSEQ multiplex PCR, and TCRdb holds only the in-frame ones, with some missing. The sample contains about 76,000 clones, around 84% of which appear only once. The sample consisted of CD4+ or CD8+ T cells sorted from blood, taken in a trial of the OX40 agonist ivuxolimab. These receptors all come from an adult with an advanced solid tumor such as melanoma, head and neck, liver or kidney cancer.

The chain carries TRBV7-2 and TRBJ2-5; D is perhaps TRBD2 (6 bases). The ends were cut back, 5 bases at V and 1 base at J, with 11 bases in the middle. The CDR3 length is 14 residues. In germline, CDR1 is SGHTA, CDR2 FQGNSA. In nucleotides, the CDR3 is TGTGCCAGCAGCCCGCTGGGGGGCCAAGAGACCCAGTACTTC. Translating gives CASSPLGGQETQYF.

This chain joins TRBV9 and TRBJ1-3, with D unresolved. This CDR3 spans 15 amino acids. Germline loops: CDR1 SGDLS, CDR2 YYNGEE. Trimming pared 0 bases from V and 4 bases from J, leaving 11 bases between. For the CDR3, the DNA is TGTGCCAGCAGCGTAGCGATGAGTGGGGGAAACACCATATATTTT. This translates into CASSVAMSGGNTIYF.

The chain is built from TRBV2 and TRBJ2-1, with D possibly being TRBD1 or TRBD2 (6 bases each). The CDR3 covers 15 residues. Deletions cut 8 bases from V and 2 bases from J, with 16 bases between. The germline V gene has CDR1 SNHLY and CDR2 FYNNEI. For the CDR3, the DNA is TGTGCCAGCGGAGGGTGGGGGGCCCCCTACAATGAGCAGTTCTTC. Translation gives CASGGWGAPYNEQFF.

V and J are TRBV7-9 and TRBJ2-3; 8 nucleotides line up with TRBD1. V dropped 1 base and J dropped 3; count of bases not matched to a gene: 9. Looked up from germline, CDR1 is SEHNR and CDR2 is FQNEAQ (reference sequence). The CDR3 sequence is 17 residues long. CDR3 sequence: CASSLGFQGAHTDTQYF. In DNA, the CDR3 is TGTGCCAGCAGCTTAGGGTTCCAGGGGGCGCATACAGATACGCAGTATTTT.

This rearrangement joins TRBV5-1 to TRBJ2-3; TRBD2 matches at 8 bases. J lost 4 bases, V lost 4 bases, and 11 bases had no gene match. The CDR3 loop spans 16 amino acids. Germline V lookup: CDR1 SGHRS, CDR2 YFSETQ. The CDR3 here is CASSTTAGVSADTQYF. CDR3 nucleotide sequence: TGCGCCAGCAGCACCACAGCGGGGGTGAGCGCAGATACGCAGTATTTT.

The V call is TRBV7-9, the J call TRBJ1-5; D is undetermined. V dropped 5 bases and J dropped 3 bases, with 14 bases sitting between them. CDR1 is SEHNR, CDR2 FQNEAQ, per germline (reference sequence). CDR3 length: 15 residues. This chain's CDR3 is CASSPSSGLNQPQHF. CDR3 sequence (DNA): TGTGCCAGCAGCCCAAGCTCCGGGCTCAATCAGCCCCAGCATTTT.